These 25 T cell receptor beta chains were sequenced from one sample in a study of T cells in Graves' hyperthyroidism and ophthalmopathy. From RNA transcripts, TCR beta CDR3 regions were amplified. Primed by the HTBI set, a first-round RT-PCR was run on the TCR CDR3. TCRdb called the multiplex PCR reads again in MiXCR, with one record for every CDR3 protein. The sample has about 590,000 distinct CDR3 sequences; around a sixth are singletons. Sequenced: blood. The receptors shown here come from a woman aged 25 to 45 with Graves' hyperthyroidism.

The table lists this clonotype with many counts. J is TRBJ2-7 and V is TRBV28; 12 nucleotides line up with TRBD2. The CDR3 has 15 amino acids. Trimming took 0 bases from V and 3 from J; bases not matched to a gene: 0. The V gene's germline CDR1 is MDHEN and CDR2 SYDVKM. CDR3 region: CASSLWTSGSYEQYF. CDR3 in DNA: TGTGCCAGCAGTTTATGGACTAGCGGGAGCTACGAGCAGTACTTC.

This clonotype was detected a few times. The chain combines TRBV7-2 with TRBJ2-7; D is uncertain. V lost 5 bases, J lost 2 bases, and 13 bases lay in between. CDR3 length: 14 amino acids. The germline V gene has CDR1 SGHTA and CDR2 FQGNSA. The DNA for the CDR3 is TGTGCCAGCAGCCAGAGGTCGGGTCCCTACGAGCAGTACTTC. It encodes CASSQRSGPYEQYF.

This clonotype was seen ten or more times. The chain combines TRBV2 with TRBJ2-2; 10 positions match TRBD2. The length of the CDR3 is 14 residues. Germline V lookup: CDR1 SNHLY, CDR2 FYNNEI. Trimming removed 3 bases from V and 9 bases from J; junction bases left unmatched: 4. The CDR3 nucleotides are TGTGCCAGCAGTGAGCCTAGCGGGAGCCGGGAGCTGTTTTTT. Protein: CASSEPSGSRELFF. Filled out from reference TRBV2 and TRBJ2-2, the complete variable domain reads EPEVTQTPSHQVTQMGQEVILRCVPISNHLYFYWYRQILGQKVEFLVSFYNNEISEKSEIFDDQFSVERPDGSNFTLKIRSTKLEDSAMYFCASSEPSGSRELFFGEGSRLTVL.

At least ten counts were recorded for this clonotype. This chain links TRBV12-3 or TRBV12-4 with TRBJ2-3; no firm D call. Trimming cost V 6 bases and J 4 bases, with 8 bases left between them. The CDR3 is made up of 12 amino acids. The CDR3, as DNA: TGTGCCAGCAGGAGGAACCCAGATACGCAGTATTTT. It translates to CASRRNPDTQYF.

In this sample, this clonotype turned up many times. The chain combines TRBV20-1 with TRBJ1-5, with 7 bases lining up with TRBD1. The length of the CDR3 is 16 residues. After removal of 6 bases from V and 6 bases from J, the junction contained 17 bases not matched to a gene. The germline CDR1 and CDR2 sequences are DFQATT and SNEGSKA (reference sequence). CDR3 protein: CSARAGTELGSQPQHF. The CDR3 DNA is TGCAGTGCGCGAGCCGGGACAGAATTGGGTAGTCAGCCCCAGCATTTT.

In its sample, this clonotype was seen many times. The chain recombines TRBV3-1 with TRBJ2-7, with D possibly being TRBD1 (6 bases). The CDR3 sequence is 16 residues long. V lost 0 bases and J 2 bases, leaving 14 bases between the germline ends. In germline, CDR1 is LGHDT, CDR2 YNNKEL (reference sequence). CDR3 in amino acids: CASSQEGGGQTYEQYF. CDR3 coding DNA: TGTGCCAGCAGCCAAGAAGGCGGCGGACAGACCTACGAGCAGTACTTC.

The chain combines TRBV27 with TRBJ2-1, with a tentative D call TRBD2 (5 bases). The germline V gene encodes CDR1 MNHEY and CDR2 SMNVEV (reference sequence). V lost 5 bases to trimming and J lost 11 bases, with 19 bases between them. CDR3 length: 14 residues. CDR3 nucleotides: TGTGCCAGCAGTCGAGATTCGGAGGTTGGTAAGCAGTTCTTC. It is translated as CASSRDSEVGKQFF.

This clonotype has ten or more counts. The J gene is TRBJ2-7, the V gene TRBV11-2; D might be TRBD1 or TRBD2, each matching 5 bases. The germline V and J ends were trimmed by 4 bases and 7 bases, with 14 bases remaining between them. Germline CDR1 is SGHAT and CDR2 is FQNNGV. The CDR3 has 13 amino acids. The CDR3 coding sequence is TGTGCCAGCAGCTGGGGGTCTCCTCTAGAGCAGTACTTC. Encoded protein: CASSWGSPLEQYF. The full variable domain, completed using reference TRBV11-2 and TRBJ2-7, is EAGVAQSPRYKIIEKRQSVAFWCNPISGHATLYWYQQILGQGPKLLIQFQNNGVVDDSQLPKDRFSAERLKGVDSTLKIQPAKLEDSAVYLCASSWGSPLEQYFGPGTRLTVT.

This clonotype has a count of ten or more. The chain employs TRBV3-1 and TRBJ1-2; no reliable D call. V lost 1 base and J lost 4, with 10 bases in between. CDR1 and CDR2 from the germline V gene are LGHDT and YNNKEL (reference sequence). This CDR3 region has 14 residues. The CDR3 sequence is CASSQVSGSYGYTF. The CDR3 coding sequence is TGTGCCAGCAGCCAAGTGTCGGGGTCCTATGGCTACACCTTC.

This chain joins TRBV27 and TRBJ2-3, with a tentative D call TRBD2 (7 bases). Germline-derived CDR1 and CDR2 are MNHEY and SMNVEV (reference sequence). V dropped 7 bases and J dropped 5 bases, with 19 bases sitting between them. There are 15 residues in the CDR3. CDR3 sequence: CASNMGAGEVDTQYF. The DNA for the CDR3 is TGTGCCAGCAACATGGGGGCGGGAGAGGTAGATACGCAGTATTTT.

The V and J genes are TRBV11-2 and TRBJ2-3; the D is unclear. Germline V gene lookup returns CDR1 SGHAT and CDR2 FQNNGV. The CDR3 is made up of 15 amino acids. Trimming pared 4 bases from V and 2 bases from J, leaving 13 bases between. The CDR3 is CASSSGVGITDTQYF. The CDR3, as DNA: TGTGCCAGCAGCTCCGGAGTGGGGATCACAGATACGCAGTATTTT. Supplemented by reference TRBV11-2 and TRBJ2-3, the full variable domain reads EAGVAQSPRYKIIEKRQSVAFWCNPISGHATLYWYQQILGQGPKLLIQFQNNGVVDDSQLPKDRFSAERLKGVDSTLKIQPAKLEDSAVYLCASSSGVGITDTQYFGPGTRLTVL.

This clonotype was detected many times. The gene calls are TRBV2 and TRBJ2-7, with D possibly TRBD1 on 5 matching bases. V was clipped by 7 bases and J by 0 bases, with 13 bases between them. This CDR3 is 14 amino acids long. Germline CDR1 is SNHLY and CDR2 is FYNNEI. The CDR3 region is CASIGHLTSYEQYF. The DNA of the CDR3 is TGTGCCAGCATAGGACACCTCACCTCCTACGAGCAGTACTTC. Filled out from reference TRBV2 and TRBJ2-7, the complete variable domain reads EPEVTQTPSHQVTQMGQEVILRCVPISNHLYFYWYRQILGQKVEFLVSFYNNEISEKSEIFDDQFSVERPDGSNFTLKIRSTKLEDSAMYFCASIGHLTSYEQYFGPGTRLTVT.

The chain carries TRBV20-1 and TRBJ2-1; 10 nucleotides line up with TRBD2. With V trimmed by 3 bases and J by 3 bases, 8 bases remained unmatched. The CDR3 covers 16 residues. Looked up from germline, CDR1 is DFQATT and CDR2 is SNEGSKA (reference sequence). The DNA for the CDR3 is TGCAGTGCTAGGCCCGGGGTAGCGGGAGGCTACAATGAGCAGTTCTTC. Its translation is CSARPGVAGGYNEQFF.

There are many counts of this clonotype. The chain recombines TRBV4-2 with TRBJ2-1, with TRBD2 identical over 9 bases. This CDR3 is built from 16 residues. V dropped 3 bases and J dropped 6; count of bases not matched to a gene: 9. Germline CDR1 and CDR2: LGHNA and YNFKEQ. For the CDR3, the DNA is TGTGCCAGCAGCCATACCGGGACTAGCAGTTTCAATGAGCAGTTCTTC. This codes for CASSHTGTSSFNEQFF.

About this clonotype: A much larger clone sits a single nucleotide away, making a read error possible. The chain has TRBV6-1 and TRBJ2-2, with TRBD2 matching over 10 bases. Germline V gene data show CDR1 as MNHNS and CDR2 as SASEGT. The CDR3 is 15 amino acids. CDR3 nucleotide sequence: TGTGCCTGCAGCGGAGCGGGAGGGCCGGACGGGGAGCTGTTTTTT. This gives the protein CACSGAGGPDGELFF.

This chain connects TRBV7-6 to TRBJ1-4; D is perhaps TRBD1 (5 bases). The CDR3 is 15 residues long. Per the germline V gene, CDR1 is SGHVS and CDR2 is FNYEAQ. Trimming took off 4 bases at V and 4 bases at J, with 13 bases between the two ends. The CDR3 is CASSYAGRVNEKLFF. The CDR3 DNA reads TGTGCCAGCAGCTATGCGGGACGGGTTAATGAAAAACTGTTTTTT.

Only a few counts were recorded for this clonotype. V is TRBV20-1 and J is TRBJ2-3; a weak D match, TRBD2 (5 bases). Between the trimmed V and J ends, which lost 5 bases and 3 bases, there was a span of 24 bases. Germline CDR1 DFQATT, CDR2 SNEGSKA (reference sequence). The CDR3 contains 17 residues. The CDR3 loop reads CSALGSAGGHFTDTQYF. The DNA of the CDR3 is TGCAGTGCTTTAGGTTCTGCGGGCGGGCATTTTACAGATACGCAGTATTTT.

The chain joins TRBV5-4 to TRBJ2-7; tentatively, D is TRBD2 (5 bases). Germline-derived CDR1 and CDR2 are SGHNT and YYREEE (reference sequence). The CDR3 has 14 amino acids. V lost 1 base, J lost 0 bases, and 8 bases lay in between. The CDR3 coding sequence is TGTGCCAGCAGCTTGCACGGGATCTCCTACGAGCAGTACTTC. It yields the protein CASSLHGISYEQYF.

This clonotype was counted ten times or more. The V and J genes are TRBV5-1 and TRBJ2-2; D gene unclear. The germline CDR1 and CDR2 sequences are SGHRS and YFSETQ. This CDR3 is 15 amino acids long. V lost 1 base and J 4 bases, leaving 11 bases between the germline ends. The CDR3 loop reads CASSLQWGSTGELFF. CDR3 nucleotide sequence: TGCGCCAGCAGCTTGCAGTGGGGTTCCACCGGGGAGCTGTTTTTT.

At least ten counts were recorded for this clonotype. The CDR3 loop is CAWSTSYTDTQYF. Written as DNA, the CDR3 is TGTGCCTGGAGTACTAGCTACACAGATACGCAGTATTTT. The chain is built from TRBV30 and TRBJ2-3; TRBD2 might be the D (6 bases). The CDR3 runs 13 residues. From germline, CDR1 is GTSNPN and CDR2 SVGIG (reference sequence). Trimming pared 2 bases from V and 2 bases from J, leaving 8 bases between.

The genes are TRBV6-9 and TRBJ1-6; the match to TRBD1 covers 7 bases. Germline assignment: CDR1 MNHGY and CDR2 SVAAGI. V trimming: 3 bases; J trimming: 7 bases; junction bases outside the gene matches: 9. There are 16 residues in the CDR3. The CDR3: CASSYLRQGQNSPLHF. Written as DNA, the CDR3 is TGTGCCAGCAGTTACCTCCGACAGGGCCAGAATTCACCCCTCCACTTT.

This clonotype appeared many times. The chain links TRBV3-2 to TRBJ2-1; the listed D gene, TRBD2, was not tested against the DNA. TRBV3-2 is a pseudogene segment. This CDR3 spans 17 amino acids. CDR3 nucleotides: TGTGCCAGCAGCCAAGGGACTAGCGGCCACTCCTACAATGAGCAGTTCTTC. Translating gives CASSQGTSGHSYNEQFF.

This clonotype has a handful of counts. The chain couples TRBV27 to TRBJ1-5, with D unresolved. The CDR3 runs 17 residues. Between the trimmed V and J ends, which lost 3 bases and 2 bases, there was a span of 17 bases. Germline CDR1 MNHEY, CDR2 SMNVEV (reference sequence). CDR3 in amino acids: CASSLADPQRGNQPQHF. In DNA, the CDR3 is TGTGCCAGCAGTTTGGCGGACCCCCAACGGGGCAATCAGCCCCAGCATTTT.

This clonotype was found once. The chain has TRBV2 and TRBJ2-1, with D perhaps given as TRBD1 or TRBD2 (5 bases each). The ends were cut back, 5 bases at V and 0 bases at J, with 20 bases in the middle. The CDR3 is 18 residues long. Germline CDR1 and CDR2: SNHLY and FYNNEI. The CDR3, as DNA: TGTGCCAGCAGTTACCGGCGCCCGGGACCCACCTCCTACAATGAGCAGTTCTTC. Its translation is CASSYRRPGPTSYNEQFF.

This clonotype occurred many times. This chain connects TRBV20-1 to TRBJ1-1, with unresolved D. Trimming removed 6 bases from V and 2 bases from J, with 13 bases in between. The CDR3 runs 13 residues. Germline CDR1 and CDR2: DFQATT and SNEGSKA (reference sequence). The CDR3 here is CSAVHPRNTEAFF. The CDR3 DNA is TGCAGTGCCGTTCACCCCAGAAACACTGAAGCTTTCTTT.